Listed here are 22 T cell receptor beta chains from one sample, sequenced in a study of cytomegalovirus exposure and HLA in healthy donors. The PCR made use of 60 Vbeta and 13 Jbeta primers. Produced via immunoSEQ multiplex PCR; TCRdb's table is partial and in-frame only. This table holds about 150,000 clones, 80% to 85% found once. The sequencing sample was made of PBMCs. Receptors were obtained from a woman between 18 and 30 years old in good health and CMV-seronegative.

The chain recombines TRBV6-1 with TRBJ2-1; 10 bases map to TRBD1. The CDR3 runs to 14 residues. Trimming took 7 bases from V and 7 from J; bases not matched to a gene: 7. The germline V gene encodes CDR1 MNHNS and CDR2 SASEGT. Here the CDR3 DNA reads TGTGCCAGCACAAAGACAGGGGGCCGAAATGAGCAGTTCTTC. Its protein product is CASTKTGGRNEQFF.

Turning to this clone: A read error may account for a junction end that differs from germline. V is TRBV7-6 and J is TRBJ2-2, with D possibly matching TRBD2 (5 bases). Germline V gene sequence: CDR1 SGHVS, CDR2 FNYEAQ. This CDR3 is built from 14 residues. Here the CDR3 reads CASSLGRPTGELLF. Here the CDR3 DNA reads TGTGCCAGCAGCTTGGGCAGGCCAACCGGGGAGCTGCTTTTT. The whole variable domain, remainder taken from reference TRBV7-6 and TRBJ2-2, is GAGVSQSPRYKVTKRGQDVALRCDPISGHVSLYWYRQALGQGPEFLTYFNYEAQQDKSGLPNDRFSAERPEGSISTLTIQRTEQRDSAMYRCASSLGRPTGELLFGEGSRLTVL.

The CDR3, as DNA: TGTGCCAGCTCACCACCGGGGGGAGAGACCCAGTACTTC. It specifies CASSPPGGETQYF. The chain is built from TRBV18 and TRBJ2-5; a possible D gene is TRBD2 (6 bases). V was pared by 0 bases and J by 4 bases, with 6 bases between. Germline-derived CDR1 and CDR2 are KGHSH and LQKENI. The CDR3 covers 13 residues.

The table lists this clone with a count of one. The V call is TRBV10-3, the J call TRBJ1-5, with 7 positions matching TRBD1. This CDR3 region has 13 residues. Germline loops: CDR1 ENHRY, CDR2 SYGVKD. V lost 10 bases and J lost 3; bases outside the gene matches: 6. The CDR3: CATWTGNNQPQHF. The DNA of the CDR3 is TGTGCCACCTGGACAGGAAACAATCAGCCCCAGCATTTT.

The chain is built from TRBV5-1 and TRBJ1-2, with TRBD1 matching 9 bases. Germline V gene lookup returns CDR1 SGHRS and CDR2 YFSETQ. The ends lost 4 bases at V and 4 bases at J; junction bases unmatched: 8. The CDR3 covers 15 residues. CDR3 sequence: CASSVRTGASYGYTF. CDR3 in DNA: TGCGCCAGCAGCGTTAGGACAGGGGCATCCTATGGCTACACCTTC.

V usage is TRBV5-1 and J usage is TRBJ2-7; a possible D gene is TRBD1 (6 bases). Germline V gives CDR1 SGHRS, CDR2 YFSETQ. CDR3 length: 13 amino acids. Trimming stripped 3 bases from V and 3 bases from J, with 10 bases between. The CDR3 region is CASSSRQDYEQYF. Written as DNA, the CDR3 is TGCGCCAGCAGCTCAAGACAGGACTACGAGCAGTACTTC.

The chain is built from TRBV7-2 and TRBJ1-4, with a weak D call TRBD1 (6 bases). Germline lookup yields CDR1 SGHTA and CDR2 FQGNSA. The length of the CDR3 is 18 residues. The V and J ends lost 2 bases and 8 bases respectively, with 24 bases between them. The CDR3 DNA reads as TGTGCCAGCAGCTTAACCATCACGACCGGGACAAAAAAGGAAAAACTGTTTTTT. It specifies CASSLTITTGTKKEKLFF.

The chain joins TRBV19 to TRBJ1-2, with TRBD1 matching 9 bases. The CDR3 runs to 16 residues. The germline V gene encodes CDR1 LNHDA and CDR2 SQIVND (reference sequence). V trimming: 7 bases; J trimming: 3 bases; junction bases outside the gene matches: 12. The CDR3 DNA follows: TGTGCCAGTAAGGGGACAGGGAGCTCTAGGTACTATGGCTACACCTTC. Its protein is CASKGTGSSRYYGYTF.

This chain joins TRBV2 and TRBJ2-3; TRBD1 might be the D (5 bases). This CDR3 comprises 13 residues. The V end lost 4 bases, the J end lost 4 bases, and 9 bases lay between the germline ends. Germline lookup yields CDR1 SNHLY and CDR2 FYNNEI. The CDR3 nucleotides are TGTGCCAGCAGTGGAATGACAGCAGATACGCAGTATTTT. This encodes CASSGMTADTQYF.

The chain employs TRBV5-1 and TRBJ2-5, with TRBD1 matching 7 bases. The CDR3 sequence is 16 residues long. Germline CDR1 SGHRS, CDR2 YFSETQ. With V trimmed by 4 bases and J by 0 bases, 9 bases remained unmatched. This CDR3 is CASSPGTVRNQETQYF. The CDR3 DNA is TGCGCCAGCAGCCCGGGGACAGTCAGAAACCAAGAGACCCAGTACTTC.

This rearrangement joins TRBV5-6 to TRBJ1-1, with D tentatively TRBD1 (5 bases). V was clipped by 1 base and J by 4 bases, with 14 bases between them. Germline CDR1 is SGHDT and CDR2 is YYEEEE. The CDR3 extends over 15 amino acids. The DNA for the CDR3 is TGTGCCAGCAGCTTGCTTCAGGGCTTGGGCACTGAAGCTTTCTTT. This codes for CASSLLQGLGTEAFF.

This chain joins TRBV5-6 and TRBJ2-2, with 9 bases identical to TRBD2. Trimming at V came to 6 bases and at J to 4 bases, leaving 1 base not matched to a gene. CDR1 and CDR2 from the germline V gene are SGHDT and YYEEEE. The CDR3 extends over 13 amino acids. The CDR3 DNA is TGTGCCAGCAAACTAGCGGGCACCGGGGAGCTGTTTTTT. Protein sequence: CASKLAGTGELFF. The entire variable domain, with the rest obtained from reference TRBV5-6 and TRBJ2-2, is as follows: DAGVTQSPTHLIKTRGQQVTLRCSPKSGHDTVSWYQQALGQGPQFIFQYYEEEERQRGNFPDRFSGHQFPNYSSELNVNALLLGDSALYLCASKLAGTGELFFGEGSRLTVL.

This rearrangement joins TRBV18 to TRBJ1-2, with TRBD1 matching 12 bases. The CDR3 consists of 18 residues. Germline V gene lookup returns CDR1 KGHSH and CDR2 LQKENI. The junction had 13 bases not matched to a gene; V was cut back by 3 bases and J by 5 bases. The CDR3 sequence: CASSPLPQGQGAGYGYTF. The DNA for the CDR3 is TGTGCCAGCTCACCCCTTCCTCAGGGACAGGGGGCAGGATATGGCTACACCTTC.

The chain employs TRBV7-9 and TRBJ1-2; the match to TRBD1 covers 9 bases. This CDR3 region has 13 residues. Germline assignment: CDR1 SEHNR and CDR2 FQNEAQ (reference sequence). The CDR3 bases are TGTTCCGGCTACAGGGGGCAAGTCTATGGCTACACCTTC. It codes for CSGYRGQVYGYTF.

This clone was counted once. The rearrangement joins TRBV2 to TRBJ2-1; D not resolved. Germline V gene data show CDR1 as SNHLY and CDR2 as FYNNEI. This CDR3 comprises 13 residues. Trimming shortened V by 6 bases and J by 8 bases, and 14 bases separated the two germline ends. CDR3 loop: CASSRTGLYEQFF. CDR3 DNA: TGTGCCAGCAGCCGTACGGGTCTGTATGAGCAGTTCTTC.

The gene calls are TRBV6-5 and TRBJ1-2, with 10 bases aligning to TRBD1. Per germline, CDR1 MNHEY and CDR2 SVGAGI. This CDR3 region has 15 residues. The trim removed 2 bases at V and 8 bases at J, leaving 8 bases unmatched. The CDR3 DNA reads as TGTGCCAGCAGTTACCGCTCCGGGACAGGGGAAGGCTACACCTTC. This codes for CASSYRSGTGEGYTF.

V usage is TRBV7-6 and J usage is TRBJ2-1; 7 bases fit TRBD2. The CDR3 is 15 amino acids. V dropped 4 bases and J dropped 7; count of bases not matched to a gene: 10. The germline V gene has CDR1 SGHVS and CDR2 FNYEAQ. CDR3 sequence: CASSSPLAVGNEQFF. CDR3 DNA: TGTGCCAGCAGCTCGCCCCTAGCGGTCGGGAATGAGCAGTTCTTC.

The chain links TRBV6-1 to TRBJ2-5; possibly TRBD2 for D (6 bases). V was clipped by 8 bases and J by 4 bases, with 20 bases between them. Germline V gene sequence: CDR1 MNHNS, CDR2 SASEGT. The CDR3 runs to 15 residues. The CDR3 region has the DNA TGTGCCAGCGGTCGGGGCTCGGCGGGGAGAGAGACCCAGTACTTC. Translated, it gives CASGRGSAGRETQYF.

The rearrangement joins TRBV6-1 to TRBJ1-5; maybe TRBD1 (6 bases). Per the germline V gene, CDR1 is MNHNS and CDR2 is SASEGT. The V end lost 4 bases, the J end lost 3 bases, and 10 bases lay between the germline ends. There are 14 residues in the CDR3. CDR3 DNA: TGTGCCAGCAGTGTTAGGACAGTCAATCAGCCCCAGCATTTT. Translated: CASSVRTVNQPQHF.

J is TRBJ2-3 and V is TRBV18; TRBD2 matches 13 bases. J was trimmed by 0 bases and V by 3 bases; bases with no gene match: 3. This CDR3 comprises 17 residues. From germline, CDR1 is KGHSH and CDR2 LQKENI. CDR3 residues: CASSPGLAGTSTDTQYF. CDR3 bases: TGTGCCAGCTCACCGGGACTAGCGGGGACCAGCACAGATACGCAGTATTTT. Drawing the rest from reference TRBV18 and TRBJ2-3, the complete variable domain is NAGVMQNPRHLVRRRGQEARLRCSPMKGHSHVYWYRQLPEEGLKFMVYLQKENIIDESGMPKERFSAEFPKEGPSILRIQQVVRGDSAAYFCASSPGLAGTSTDTQYFGPGTRLTVL.

This chain uses TRBV14 with TRBJ1-6, with a possible D match to TRBD1 (5 bases). Germline assignment: CDR1 SGHDN and CDR2 FVKESK. Trimming left V 1 base short and J 9 bases short, with 10 bases between. The CDR3 runs to 14 residues. The chain's CDR3 is CASSQVTRGSPLHF. The CDR3 DNA sequence: TGTGCCAGCAGCCAAGTAACAAGGGGTTCACCCCTCCACTTT.

This chain links TRBV30 with TRBJ2-2; 7 bases agree with TRBD1. The germline V gene has CDR1 GTSNPN and CDR2 SVGIG (reference sequence). CDR3 length: 15 residues. Losses at the gene ends were 0 bases for V and 5 bases for J; bases not matched to a gene: 6. The CDR3 DNA reads as TGTGCCTGGAGTGTACAAGGGGGCCGGACCGGGGAGCTGTTTTTT. Protein product: CAWSVQGGRTGELFF.